The present entry profiles one TCR beta chain with its context. Its matching antigen is unknown. Amplified TCR beta CDR3 regions came from RNA transcripts. TCR CDR3 underwent first-round RT-PCR with the HTBI primer set. MiXCR, applied by TCRdb to the multiplex PCR reads, yields one record per CDR3 protein. The data contain about 640,000 distinct CDR3 sequences, 20% to 25% of them singletons. The sample originates from a study of T cells in Graves' hyperthyroidism and ophthalmopathy. Study background: Prior to any treatment, at the point of initial diagnosis, peripheral blood was collected. Overall study results and limits: Blood also held most thyroid clonotypes expanded beyond 0.001.

Diagnoses were established using clinical symptoms, serum thyroxine and TRAb, thyroid ultrasound and orbital computed tomography. Extraction of PBMCs used 9 to 10 ml of fresh peripheral blood. The V end lost 8 bases, the J end lost 4 bases, and 17 bases lay between the germline ends. The germline CDR1 and CDR2 sequences are GTSNPN and SVGIG (reference sequence). The CDR3 spans 13 residues. This clonotype was sampled from a young man with Graves' ophthalmopathy. The chain joins TRBV30 to TRBJ1-1; the D gene is possibly TRBD1 (5 bases). The sequenced material came from blood. CDR3 amino acids: CATGLGGATEAFF. The CDR3 nucleotides read TGTGCCACAGGACTTGGAGGCGCCACTGAAGCTTTCTTT.